The 6 T cell receptor beta chains given below trace back to one sample, sequenced in a study of cytomegalovirus exposure and HLA in healthy donors. PCR was performed using 60 Vbeta and 13 Jbeta primers. Sequencing was performed with immunoSEQ multiplex PCR; in TCRdb, only in-frame clones are kept and a portion is missing. The sample contains more than 100,000 clones, roughly 80% of which appear only once. Sequencing input: PBMCs. Receptor source: a middle-aged woman in good health and CMV-seronegative.

The rearrangement uses TRBV18 and TRBJ2-5; D may be TRBD2 (6 bases). The V and J ends lost 4 bases and 5 bases respectively, with 11 bases between them. Germline CDR1 and CDR2: KGHSH and LQKENI. The CDR3 runs to 13 residues. CDR3 in DNA: TGTGCCAGCTCACTGACTAGTTTTGAGACCCAGTACTTC. This codes for CASSLTSFETQYF.

The chain links TRBV28 to TRBJ2-6; D is perhaps TRBD1 (5 bases). The CDR3 extends over 15 amino acids. Germline-derived CDR1 and CDR2 are MDHEN and SYDVKM. The germline V and J ends were trimmed by 4 bases and 2 bases, with 9 bases remaining between them. The DNA for the CDR3 is TGTGCCAGCAGTTACCAGGGCGCTGGGGCCAACGTCCTGACTTTC. This codes for CASSYQGAGANVLTF.

This sequence joins TRBV7-8 and TRBJ2-3, with a tentative D call TRBD2 (5 bases). CDR1 SGHVS and CDR2 FQNEAQ come from the germline V gene. The V gene lost 1 base and the J gene lost 2 bases, with 13 bases spanning the gap. This CDR3 comprises 16 residues. The CDR3, as DNA: TGTGCCAGCAGCTTAGGTGGGAGTTGGGACACAGATACGCAGTATTTT. It is translated as CASSLGGSWDTDTQYF.

This clone was observed a handful of times. The chain carries TRBV6-1 and TRBJ2-7, with 7 positions matching TRBD2. The germline gives CDR1 MNHNS, CDR2 SASEGT. Trimming cost V 4 bases and J 5 bases; bases outside gene matches: 5. The CDR3 extends over 13 amino acids. CDR3 in DNA: TGTGCCAGCAGTGGTGGGAGGGCCGACGAGCAGTACTTC. It specifies CASSGGRADEQYF.

The chain joins TRBV4-2 to TRBJ2-1; 13 bases are a match to TRBD2. Germline assignment: CDR1 LGHNA and CDR2 YNFKEQ. V trimming: 6 bases; J trimming: 4 bases; junction bases outside the gene matches: 6. This CDR3 contains 16 residues. Here the CDR3 reads CASRPALAGGYNEQFF. As DNA, the CDR3 is TGTGCCAGCAGACCCGCACTAGCGGGGGGGTACAATGAGCAGTTCTTC.

V usage is TRBV6-6 and J usage is TRBJ2-7; 8 bases align to TRBD2. The CDR3 runs 15 residues. V shed 5 bases and J 5 bases; nucleotides not matched to a gene: 11. CDR1 MNHNY and CDR2 SVGAGI come from the germline V gene (reference sequence). This CDR3 reads CASSREGRGYDEQYF. The CDR3 DNA sequence: TGTGCCAGCAGTCGGGAGGGACGGGGGTATGACGAGCAGTACTTC.